Presented here are 7 T cell receptor beta chains from one specimen sequenced in a study of T cells after yellow fever vaccination. MiXCR, applied by TCRdb to the 5' RACE reads, yields one record per CDR3 protein. The sample has 350,000 to 450,000 distinct CDR3 sequences, 6% to 8% seen once. The sample here was PBMCs, taken 5 days after the yellow fever booster vaccination. The receptors derive from a man aged 25 to 45 who received the YFV17D yellow fever vaccine.

The count of this clonotype is one. J is TRBJ2-5 and V is TRBV5-6, with unresolved D. This CDR3 is 14 amino acids long. Trimming shortened V by 2 bases and J by 6 bases, and 14 bases separated the two germline ends. Germline V gives CDR1 SGHDT, CDR2 YYEEEE. The CDR3 loop reads CASSFTWAEQTQYF. The CDR3 DNA reads TGTGCCAGCAGCTTCACGTGGGCGGAACAGACCCAGTACTTC. Together with reference TRBV5-6 and TRBJ2-5, the CDR3 gives the full variable domain: DAGVTQSPTHLIKTRGQQVTLRCSPKSGHDTVSWYQQALGQGPQFIFQYYEEEERQRGNFPDRFSGHQFPNYSSELNVNALLLGDSALYLCASSFTWAEQTQYFGPGTRLLVL.

This clonotype has just a few counts. CDR3 region: CASSSHLSSLAGTDTQYF. The CDR3 DNA sequence: TGTGCCAGCAGCTCCCATCTTTCGTCTCTAGCGGGAACAGATACGCAGTATTTT. V and J are TRBV7-3 and TRBJ2-3; TRBD2 agrees at 9 bases. Germline trimming cut 4 bases from V and 3 bases from J; bases unmatched to any gene: 14. CDR1 and CDR2 from the germline V gene are SGHTA and FQGTGA. The CDR3 spans 18 residues.

This clonotype was seen a handful of times. CDR3: CASRESGRAHSEQYF. CDR3 nucleotides: TGTGCCAGCAGGGAAAGCGGGAGGGCCCATAGCGAGCAGTACTTC. The chain employs TRBV28 and TRBJ2-7; 10 nucleotides line up with TRBD2. CDR1 is MDHEN and CDR2 is SYDVKM in the germline V gene. V lost 6 bases and J lost 6; bases outside the gene matches: 11. CDR3 size: 15 residues.

The chain has TRBV7-6 and TRBJ2-3; 7 positions agree with TRBD2. CDR3 length: 14 amino acids. Germline CDR1 SGHVS, CDR2 FNYEAQ. After removal of 1 base from V and 4 bases from J, the junction contained 2 bases not matched to a gene. In DNA, the CDR3 is TGTGCCAGCAGCTTAGGACTAGCTTCAGATACGCAGTATTTT. The encoded protein is CASSLGLASDTQYF.

This clonotype has only a few counts. The chain couples TRBV3-1 to TRBJ2-1, with no clear D. This CDR3 region has 14 residues. Germline lookup yields CDR1 LGHDT and CDR2 YNNKEL (reference sequence). The V gene lost 4 bases and the J gene lost 10 bases, with 17 bases spanning the gap. CDR3 amino acids: CASSRANVLPEQFF. The CDR3 DNA follows: TGTGCCAGCAGCCGAGCGAACGTACTTCCGGAGCAGTTCTTC.

This clonotype was found a few times. The genes are TRBV10-3 and TRBJ2-5; 7 positions match TRBD1. The length of the CDR3 is 14 residues. The germline gives CDR1 ENHRY, CDR2 SYGVKD. The V and J ends lost 6 bases and 0 bases, in that order; junction bases with no gene match: 4. The CDR3 here is CAIRGDRNQETQYF. CDR3 nucleotides: TGTGCCATCAGGGGGGACAGAAACCAAGAGACCCAGTACTTC.

This clonotype has at least ten counts. This chain connects TRBV7-9 to TRBJ1-1; D call uncertain. CDR3 length: 12 amino acids. Trimming removed 1 base at V and 7 bases at J, with 7 bases between. Germline assignment: CDR1 SEHNR and CDR2 FQNEAQ (reference sequence). This CDR3 is CASSLGWGEAFF. The DNA of the CDR3 is TGTGCCAGCAGCTTAGGTTGGGGTGAAGCTTTCTTT.